This T cell receptor beta chain emerged from a study of shared clonotypes between healthy human individuals. Study-level findings and limits: The sampled material consisted only of blood, and tissue repertoires are likely to differ.

Trimming removed 7 bases from V and 5 bases from J, with 7 bases in between. CDR1 and CDR2 (germline): SGHVS, FQNEAQ. The CDR3 runs to 11 residues. For every subset, genomic DNA was evenly distributed across several immunoSEQ plates. Authors' analysis steps: For the immunoSEQ data, sequences were junction-only without quality scores, so filtering differed. Produced via immunoSEQ multiplex PCR; TCRdb's table is partial and in-frame only. That table is the source of V, J and clone size, and D and trimming were worked out from the DNA. The table has 2 million to 2.5 million clones, approximately 95% seen once; the top ten hold roughly 0.13%. Comments on this clone: Its antigen is unidentified.

The sequenced material came from naive CD4+ T cells sorted from blood. Subset in this sample: CD45RA+ positively selected. The rearrangement uses TRBV7-8 and TRBJ2-3; TRBD2 might be the D (5 bases). The sequence derives from a young man in good health. CDR3 in amino acids: CASTGLDTQYF. CDR3 DNA sequence: TGTGCCAGCACTGGACTAGATACGCAGTATTTT. Full variable domain (outside the CDR3, taken from reference TRBV7-8 and TRBJ2-3): GAGVSQSPRYKVAKRGQDVALRCDPISGHVSLFWYQQALGQGPEFLTYFQNEAQLDKSGLPSDRFFAERPEGSVSTLKIQRTQQEDSAVYLCASTGLDTQYFGPGTRLTVL.